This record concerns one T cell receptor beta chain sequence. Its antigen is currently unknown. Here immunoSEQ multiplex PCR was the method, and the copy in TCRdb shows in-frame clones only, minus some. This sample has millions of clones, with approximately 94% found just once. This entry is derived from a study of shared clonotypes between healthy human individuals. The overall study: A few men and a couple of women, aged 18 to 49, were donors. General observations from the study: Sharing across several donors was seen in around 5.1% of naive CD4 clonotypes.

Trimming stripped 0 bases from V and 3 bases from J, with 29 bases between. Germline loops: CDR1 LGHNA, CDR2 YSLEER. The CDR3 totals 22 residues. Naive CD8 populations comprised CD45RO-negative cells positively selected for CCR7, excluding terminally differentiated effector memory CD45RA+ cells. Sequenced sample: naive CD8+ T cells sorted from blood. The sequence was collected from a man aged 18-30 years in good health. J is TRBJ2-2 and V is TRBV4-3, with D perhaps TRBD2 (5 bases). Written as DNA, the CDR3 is TGCGCCAGCAGCCAAGACGAAGCCTTCCTCGGTTCTGGCAGCGGATACACCGGGGAGCTGTTTTTT. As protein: CASSQDEAFLGSGSGYTGELFF.